The 16 T cell receptor beta chains below come from one sample, sequenced in a study of post-analysis software for immune sequencing data (dated by TCRdb to between 2014 and 2017). What the work shows at the level of the full study, not this receptor alone: Patients showed significantly higher frequencies than controls for a handful of TRBV segments, among them TRBV5-6, TRBV5-1 and TRBV20-1.

Their antigens remain unidentified. The method behind the library was PCR. The sequencing machine was an Illumina HiSeq 2500. To reduce PCR and sequencing biases, unique molecular identifiers were incorporated into the TCR beta cDNA libraries. TCRdb applied fastp at Q25 and MiXCR to the public reads, then kept only in-frame beta chains. Rows are combined by CDR3 protein, so each entry shows the most common genes and DNA. The sample profile shows some 800,000 distinct CDR3 sequences; 46% of them were found once. Clones ranked in the top ten supply roughly 4.5% of the sample. Sequencing was done on a sample of blood. All receptors derive from a girl between 10 and 17 years old with multiple sclerosis.

The chain combines TRBV7-9 with TRBJ2-3; D might be TRBD1 (6 bases). The CDR3 consists of 15 residues. CDR1 and CDR2 (germline): SEHNR, FQNEAQ (reference sequence). The V and J ends lost 0 bases and 8 bases respectively, with 15 bases between them. The CDR3 loop reads CASSLAGQGFGTQYF. The CDR3 region has the DNA TGTGCCAGCAGCTTAGCGGGGCAGGGGTTCGGTACGCAGTATTTT. Together with reference TRBV7-9 and TRBJ2-3, the CDR3 gives the full variable domain: DTGVSQNPRHKITKRGQNVTFRCDPISEHNRLYWYRQTLGQGPEFLTYFQNEAQLEKSRLLSDRFSAERPKGSFSTLEIQRTEQGDSAMYLCASSLAGQGFGTQYFGPGTRLTVL.

The DNA for the CDR3 is TGTGCCAGCAGCGCGACAGGTCTGCCCTACGAGCAGTACTTC. Translating gives CASSATGLPYEQYF. The V call is TRBV9, the J call TRBJ2-7; weak D call: TRBD1 (6 bases). Trimming left V 3 bases short and J 2 bases short, with 12 bases between. Germline V CDR1 and CDR2: SGDLS, YYNGEE. The CDR3 covers 14 residues.

The chain joins TRBV7-9 to TRBJ2-7; TRBD1 matches at 11 bases. Germline values: CDR1 SEHNR, CDR2 FQNEAQ (reference sequence). The junction had 6 bases not matched to a gene; V was cut back by 6 bases and J by 2 bases. This CDR3 region has 15 residues. The CDR3 sequence is CASRTGTGGPYEQYF. CDR3 nucleotides: TGTGCCAGCAGAACCGGGACAGGGGGGCCCTACGAGCAGTACTTC.

There are a few counts of this clonotype. This rearrangement joins TRBV24-1 to TRBJ2-5; 10 bases fit TRBD1. Germline loops: CDR1 KGHDR, CDR2 SFDVKD. V shed 2 bases, J shed 4 bases, and the junction held 9 bases outside the gene matches. This CDR3 is built from 17 residues. DNA of the CDR3: TGTGCCACCAGTGATTGGCGTGAGGACAGGGGGGGAGAGACCCAGTACTTC. Translating it yields CATSDWREDRGGETQYF.

The J gene is TRBJ2-1, the V gene TRBV7-2; no firm D call. Germline V gives CDR1 SGHTA, CDR2 FQGNSA. CDR3 length equals 14 residues. Trimming took 0 bases from V and 10 from J, leaving 13 bases between them. The CDR3 is CASSLAFEAGEQFF. CDR3 DNA sequence: TGTGCCAGCAGCTTAGCGTTCGAGGCTGGAGAGCAGTTCTTC.

This clonotype was detected only once. The V call is TRBV27, the J call TRBJ1-5; D call uncertain. Germline V CDR1 and CDR2: MNHEY, SMNVEV (reference sequence). V dropped 8 bases and J dropped 4 bases, with 15 bases sitting between them. This CDR3 is built from 14 residues. CDR3 amino acids: CASRPGPANQPQHF. In DNA form, the CDR3 reads TGTGCCAGCCGCCCCGGTCCCGCTAATCAGCCCCAGCATTTT.

On this clonotype itself: At one end the junction does not follow the germline gene, possibly because of a read error. V gene TRBV6-4 combines with J gene TRBJ2-3, with D perhaps matching TRBD2 (5 bases). This CDR3 contains 14 residues. The germline gives CDR1 MRHNA, CDR2 SNTAGT. CDR3 sequence reads: CASSETGSTDTPYF. CDR3 DNA: TGTGCCAGCAGTGAGACGGGATCCACAGATACGCCGTATTTT.

This chain joins TRBV6-1 and TRBJ1-4; weak D call: TRBD1 (5 bases). V was pared by 0 bases and J by 7 bases, with 9 bases between. Germline V lookup: CDR1 MNHNS, CDR2 SASEGT. This CDR3 is built from 14 residues. Here the CDR3 DNA reads TGTGCCAGCAGTGAAGCAGGGGTGGGTGAAAAACTGTTTTTT. It translates to CASSEAGVGEKLFF.

This clonotype was recorded a few times. The gene calls are TRBV15 and TRBJ2-1; D might be TRBD2 (5 bases). CDR1 LNHNV and CDR2 YYDKDF come from the germline V gene (reference sequence). Trimming took 0 bases from V and 5 from J, leaving 11 bases between them. The length of the CDR3 is 15 residues. This chain's CDR3 is CATSRDLRVDNEQFF. The CDR3 region has the DNA TGTGCCACCAGCAGAGATTTGCGGGTAGACAATGAGCAGTTCTTC.

The gene calls are TRBV30 and TRBJ2-2; D is unresolved. Germline V lookup: CDR1 GTSNPN, CDR2 SVGIG (reference sequence). The CDR3 is 11 residues long. The germline V and J ends were trimmed by 0 bases and 6 bases, with 2 bases remaining between them. CDR3 protein: CAWSVAGELFF. In nucleotides, the CDR3 is TGTGCCTGGAGTGTAGCCGGGGAGCTGTTTTTT.

The chain carries TRBV9 and TRBJ2-1; tentatively, D is TRBD1 (5 bases). V was shortened by 2 bases and J by 7 bases, with 19 bases between the two germline ends. The germline V gene encodes CDR1 SGDLS and CDR2 YYNGEE. The CDR3 is made up of 16 amino acids. CDR3 nucleotides: TGTGCCAGCAGCGTCCCAACCCAGGGTTTAGGTAATGAGCAGTTCTTC. Residues: CASSVPTQGLGNEQFF.

This clonotype appeared once. The rearrangement uses TRBV5-1 and TRBJ2-1; possible D gene TRBD2, 6 bases. Germline V lookup: CDR1 SGHRS, CDR2 YFSETQ. There are 14 residues in the CDR3. Trimming removed 5 bases at V and 11 bases at J, with 20 bases between. The CDR3 spells CASRSAAGQQKQFF. The CDR3 coding sequence is TGCGCCAGCAGGTCTGCGGCGGGGCAACAGAAGCAGTTCTTC.

This clonotype was seen a few times. The V gene is TRBV6-6, the J gene TRBJ2-5, with a weak D call TRBD1 (6 bases). CDR3 size: 14 residues. The germline V gene has CDR1 MNHNY and CDR2 SVGAGI (reference sequence). Trimming stripped 5 bases from V and 4 bases from J, with 14 bases between. CDR3 nucleotides: TGTGCCAGCAGTACTGACAGGTTACCAGAGACCCAGTACTTC. It is translated as CASSTDRLPETQYF.

The V call is TRBV20-1, the J call TRBJ2-7; 10 positions agree with TRBD2. Looked up from germline, CDR1 is DFQATT and CDR2 is SNEGSKA (reference sequence). The V gene end was trimmed by 6 bases and the J gene end by 7 bases; junction bases not matched to a gene: 15. The CDR3 is made up of 15 amino acids. The CDR3 bases are TGCAGTGCCGCCAGCGGGAGGGTATCCTACAATGAGCAGTACTTC. Protein product: CSAASGRVSYNEQYF.

This chain uses TRBV6-2 or TRBV6-3 with TRBJ2-5; the match to TRBD2 covers 9 bases. Trimming cost V 2 bases and J 5 bases; bases outside gene matches: 9. CDR3 size: 16 residues. Germline loops: CDR1 MNHEY, CDR2 SVGEGT. CDR3 residues: CASSYNLAGESETQYF. CDR3 coding DNA: TGTGCCAGCAGTTACAACTTAGCGGGAGAATCGGAGACCCAGTACTTC.

This chain links TRBV11-2 with TRBJ2-7, with 11 bases identical to TRBD2. This CDR3 is built from 17 residues. Looked up from germline, CDR1 is SGHAT and CDR2 is FQNNGV. V gave up 7 bases and J gave up 3 bases; unmatched junction bases: 14. In nucleotides, the CDR3 is TGTGCCAGCACCGATGTAGCGGGAGGGCCACGAGTCTACGAGCAGTACTTC. Translation gives CASTDVAGGPRVYEQYF.